The clone carrying this TCR beta chain was recorded many times. The record originates from a study of spatial heterogeneity in lung cancer. Study-wide background: The count of detected beta-chain sequences consistently exceeded that of alpha-chain sequences. Raw reads showed each unique TCR and UMI combination turning up more than ten times on average.

Time point given: blood at routine non-recurrence follow-up after resection. Sequencing covered unsorted whole RNA taken from tumor, nontumor lung or frozen PBMC. Unique molecular identifiers tagged every individual TCR cDNA molecule. TCRdb fed the 5' RACE reads into MiXCR, producing one record per CDR3 protein. This table has around 29,000 distinct CDR3 sequences, more than 9% appearing once. Sequences were derived from PBMCs, sampled at follow-up. This TCR was sampled from a female donor with early-stage non-small cell lung cancer.

The CDR3 DNA is TGTGCCAGCAGCCAATGGACTAGCGGGGGTACAGATACGCAGTATTTT. Its protein is CASSQWTSGGTDTQYF. V and J are TRBV28 and TRBJ2-3; 13 bases map to TRBD2. The CDR3 totals 16 residues. J lost 3 bases, V lost 6 bases, and 6 bases had no gene match. Germline CDR1 MDHEN, CDR2 SYDVKM.